This T cell receptor (beta chain) stems from a study of Ad26.COV2.S vaccination and SARS-CoV-2 variants. With 4 bases removed from V and 1 base from J, the gap between germline ends came to 8 bases. CDR1 and CDR2 from the germline V gene are SGHNT and YYREEE (reference sequence). This CDR3 has 13 residues. Treatment: around 19 received Ad26.COV2.S at low or high dose, single or two shots; several received placebo; per-sample allocation not given. After the first vaccine or placebo injection, samples were drawn on day 63. This vaccine is an Ad26 vector that expresses the Wuhan-strain SARS-CoV-2 spike. Produced via immunoSEQ multiplex PCR; TCRdb's table is partial and in-frame only. This sample has about 350,000 clones; about 88% occur once, and the top ten carry about 3.5%.

This clonotype originated in a person between 18 and 65 years old who received the Ad26.COV2.S COVID-19 vaccine or a placebo. The gene calls are TRBV5-4 and TRBJ1-2; D is perhaps TRBD1 (5 bases). This specimen consisted of peripheral blood, obtained in a trial of Ad26.COV2.S vaccine versus placebo. As DNA, the CDR3 is TGTGCCAGCAGCCGGGACGGTAACTATGGCTACACCTTC. The encoded protein is CASSRDGNYGYTF.